This T cell receptor (beta chain) was found in a study of T cell responses to AZD1222 COVID-19 vaccine. Sequencing was performed with immunoSEQ multiplex PCR; in TCRdb, only in-frame clones are kept and a portion is missing. This sample has more than 75,000 clones, with around nine tenths found just once. V was pared by 7 bases and J by 0 bases, with 20 bases between. In germline, CDR1 is SQVTM, CDR2 ANQGSEA. The CDR3 spans 16 residues. The material sequenced was peripheral blood, taken 28 days after the second AZD1222 dose. The clonotype was recovered from an adult who received the AZD1222 COVID-19 vaccine. The chain employs TRBV29-1 and TRBJ2-3, with D maybe TRBD1 (6 bases). CDR3: CSATGSFLSSTDTQYF. The CDR3 DNA reads as TGCAGCGCCACAGGGTCCTTTTTATCTAGCACAGATACGCAGTATTTT.